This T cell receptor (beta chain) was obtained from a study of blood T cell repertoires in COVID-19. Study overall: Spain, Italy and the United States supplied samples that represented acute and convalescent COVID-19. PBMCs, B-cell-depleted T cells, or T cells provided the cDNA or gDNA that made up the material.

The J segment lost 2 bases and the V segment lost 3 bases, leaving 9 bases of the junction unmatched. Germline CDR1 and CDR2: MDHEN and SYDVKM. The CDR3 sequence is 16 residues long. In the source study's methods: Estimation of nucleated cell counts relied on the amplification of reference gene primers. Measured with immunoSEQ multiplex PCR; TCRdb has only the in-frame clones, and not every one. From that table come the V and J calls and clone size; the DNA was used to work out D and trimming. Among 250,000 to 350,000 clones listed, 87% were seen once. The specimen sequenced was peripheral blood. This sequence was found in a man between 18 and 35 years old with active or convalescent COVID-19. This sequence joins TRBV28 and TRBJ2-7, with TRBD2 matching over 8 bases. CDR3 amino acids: CASSFPYGRETYEQYF. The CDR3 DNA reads TGTGCCAGCAGTTTCCCGTACGGGAGGGAAACCTACGAGCAGTACTTC.